This is a list of T cell receptor beta chains from one sample in a study of early T cells in non-severe SARS-CoV-2 infection. TCRdb independently ran MiXCR on the 5' RACE reads; one entry per CDR3 protein. The table lists fewer than 55,000 distinct CDR3 sequences, less than 9.5% of them singletons. Sequencing input: whole blood. The source is an adult who was a healthcare worker with PCR-confirmed SARS-CoV-2 infection or an uninfected control (not recorded which). Both conserved end residues are part of each CDR3.

v_gene	CDR3aa
TRBV25-1	CASSEIRASGNHNEQFF
TRBV27	CASRGQGQGYEQYF
TRBV7-2	CASSSQTSTGELFF
TRBV7-3	CASSQASGSAHEQFF
TRBV6-2/TRBV6-3	CASTTATSATDTQYF
TRBV19	CASSRGAIEAFF
TRBV6-2/TRBV6-3	CASSSLRGLLSQETQYF
TRBV19	CASRQGDRAYNEQFF
TRBV7-9	CASSPGQGADTEAFF
TRBV6-2/TRBV6-3	CASRATDTQYF
TRBV10-2	CASRGTSGSNEQFF
TRBV10-3	CAITGSSNTEAFF
TRBV6-2/TRBV6-3	CASTTGRIAKNIQYF
TRBV5-6	CASSLVGGPYEQYF
TRBV24-1	CATSFGGGVEQFF
TRBV7-3	CASSLGRSQYF
TRBV7-8	CASSGTGSSYEQYF
TRBV19	CASSIRAHSYEQYF
TRBV29-1	CSVEVQNYYGYTF
TRBV9	CASSAITSGNEQFF
TRBV2	CASSEARQNSPLHF
TRBV5-8	CASSLEGGSGYTQYF
TRBV28	CASSLGNTHEQYF
TRBV7-8	CASSLLAGGGDEQFF
TRBV20-1	CSASQSPRDQPQHF
TRBV6-2/TRBV6-3	CASSRSGTSGNIQYF
TRBV19	CASTRRLGLAGADTQYF
TRBV11-2	CASSLAGYSNQPQHF
TRBV3-1	CASSHPAGGRGDTQYF
TRBV20-1	CSARDRLGLNEKLFF
TRBV19	CASSEGQGVTDIQYF
TRBV29-1	CSATTGTGGDEQFF
TRBV29-1	CSAVTGGYNEQFF
TRBV11-2	CASREVDRMPYEQYF
TRBV29-1	CSVGADSYEQYF
TRBV5-8	CASSLTFGPRSYEQYF
TRBV7-2	CASSNPRGSGPHYEQYF
TRBV30	CAWSGLDFDTQYF
TRBV9	CASSVRLADTQYF
TRBV5-1	CASSLGPGQGIAADF
TRBV20-1	CSASPGSYYGYTF
TRBV18	CASSPGMGPEDGYTF
TRBV14	CASSQGPGELFF
TRBV6-4	CASSQVPGHHTGELFF
TRBV4-1	CASSPIAGGQETQYF